These T cell receptor beta chains were read from a single sample in a study of blood T cell repertoires in COVID-19. The assay was immunoSEQ multiplex PCR, and TCRdb's table has in-frame clones only and misses some. The sample lists 300,000 to 350,000 clones; roughly 87% were seen once. Sample: peripheral blood. The receptors stem from a man under 40 with COVID-19, enrolled during active disease. The CDR3 runs from the conserved cysteine through the conserved F or W. The D gene is left open where the match is weak. Not every row has a clone size; where given, it reads once, few, many or a size class.

clone size	D gene	V gene	J gene	CDR3 DNA	CDR3 protein
.	.	TRBV6-4	TRBJ2-7	TGTGCCAGCAGTGAGGTGGAGGGCGGCGAGCAGTACTTC	CASSEVEGGEQYF
.	.	TRBV28	TRBJ1-1	TGTGCCAGCAGTTCCGGGGGGAACACTGAAGCTTTCTTT	CASSSGGNTEAFF
.	.	TRBV15	TRBJ1-6	TGTGCCACCAGCCTAGGGGGAAGGAATTCACCCCTCCACTTT	CATSLGGRNSPLHF
.	.	TRBV27	TRBJ2-3	TGTGCCAGCAGTTTAACTCCCCGCACAGATACGCAGTATTTT	CASSLTPRTDTQYF
.	TRBD2	TRBV19	TRBJ2-1	TGTGCCAGTAGTTGGGCTAGCGGATACAATGAGCAGTTCTTC	CASSWASGYNEQFF
.	.	TRBV3-1/TRBV3-2	TRBJ2-4	TGTGCCAGCAGCCAAACCGGGAGTACCAAAAACATTCAGTACTTC	CASSQTGSTKNIQYF
once	.	TRBV27	TRBJ1-5	TGTGCCAGCAGTGACAGAACTCATAGCAATCAGCCCCAGCATTTT	CASSDRTHSNQPQHF
.	TRBD1	TRBV29-1	TRBJ2-2	TGCAGCGTTGACAGCTCGGGACAGGGCGGAACCGGGGAGCTGTTTTTT	CSVDSSGQGGTGELFF
.	.	TRBV6-2/TRBV6-3	TRBJ2-7	TGTGCCAGCAGCTCCAGCCCAGGGTACGAGCAGTACTTC	CASSSSPGYEQYF
.	.	TRBV7-2	TRBJ2-3	TGTGCCAGCAGCTTAGGTCACTTTCGTACAGATACGCAGTATTTT	CASSLGHFRTDTQYF
few	.	TRBV19	TRBJ1-5	TGTGCCAGTAGATTCTCACTCCTTAGCAATCAGCCCCAGCATTTT	CASRFSLLSNQPQHF
.	TRBD1	TRBV3-1/TRBV3-2	TRBJ1-6	TGTGCCAGCAGCCAAGATATTGTGGGGCAGGGGGTCTCACCCCTCCACTTT	CASSQDIVGQGVSPLHF
.	.	TRBV5-4	TRBJ1-2	TGTGCCAGCAGCTTCGGCGGTCCGAACTATGGCTACACCTTC	CASSFGGPNYGYTF
.	.	TRBV23-1	TRBJ1-6	TGCGCCAGCAACCGACTCGGATGTCAACCCTATAATTCACCCCTCCACTTT	CASNRLGCQPYNSPLHF
.	.	TRBV7-9	TRBJ1-2	TGTGCCAGCAGCACTACGGGGGGGAGACAGAGGAATGGCTACACCTTC	CASSTTGGRQRNGYTF
.	.	TRBV11-3	TRBJ1-1	TGTGCCAGCAGCTCAACTCCGGGGGGAACTGAAGCTTTCTTT	CASSSTPGGTEAFF
.	.	TRBV4-2	TRBJ1-4	TGTGCCAGCAGCCAAGATCAGGCAGGGTCAAGGGAAAAACTGTTTTTT	CASSQDQAGSREKLFF
.	.	TRBV30	TRBJ1-1	TGTGCCTGGAGTGTAACCAGGCGCGTCTTT	CAWSVTRRVF
.	.	TRBV6-5	TRBJ1-3	TGTGCCAGCAGTTACGCGGCCGGGACACCCGGAAACACCATATATTTT	CASSYAAGTPGNTIYF
.	TRBD2	TRBV19	TRBJ2-7	TGTGCCAGTAGCAGCGCGGGAGGCCCCTACGAGCAGTACTTC	CASSSAGGPYEQYF
.	.	TRBV2	TRBJ1-2	TGTGCCAGCAGTGAAGGAATCGGGGTAATCTATGGCTACACCTTC	CASSEGIGVIYGYTF
.	.	TRBV28	TRBJ2-7	TGTGCCAGCACCGAACAGGGCCACTACGAGCAGTACTTC	CASTEQGHYEQYF
.	TRBD2	TRBV5-1	TRBJ2-3	TGCGCCAGCAGCTTGGGGCCCACTAGCGGGATAAAGTATTTT	CASSLGPTSGIKYF
.	.	TRBV28	TRBJ2-5	TGTGCCAGCACACCAGGGAGGCGAGAGACCCAGTACTTC	CASTPGRRETQYF
.	.	TRBV28	TRBJ2-7	TGTGCCAGCAGTTTTTACAACTCCTACGAGCAGTACTTC	CASSFYNSYEQYF
once	TRBD1	TRBV5-1	TRBJ2-7	TGCGCCAGCCGTACCAGCACAGGGGAATTCGAGCAGTACTTC	CASRTSTGEFEQYF
once	TRBD1	TRBV6-4	TRBJ1-2	TGTGCCAGCAGTGACTCTTTCTGGGACAGTCGAATAAAGGGCTACACCTTC	CASSDSFWDSRIKGYTF
.	.	TRBV28	TRBJ1-4	TGTGCCAGCAGTTTAGGAGGGTCGGGAGAAAAACTGTTTTTT	CASSLGGSGEKLFF
.	TRBD2	TRBV6-5	TRBJ2-7	TGTGCCAGCAGTTACTCTCCAGCGGGGGGCTACGAGCAGTACTTC	CASSYSPAGGYEQYF
.	TRBD1	TRBV7-8	TRBJ1-6	TGTGCCAGCAGCCTAAACAGGGGCTATAATTCACCCCTCCACTTT	CASSLNRGYNSPLHF
.	TRBD1	TRBV7-3	TRBJ1-1	TGTGCCAGCAGCTTAGGGACAGGGGAAGCTTTCTTT	CASSLGTGEAFF
.	.	TRBV7-8	TRBJ2-1	TGTGCCAGCAGCTTCGCGGGGGAGCAGTTCTTC	CASSFAGEQFF
.	.	TRBV6-2/TRBV6-3	TRBJ1-1	TGTGCCAGCAGCCTACGAGGTGGCCCTGAAGCTTTCTTT	CASSLRGGPEAFF
.	TRBD1	TRBV30	TRBJ1-1	TGTGCCTGGAGTGTAGCAGGGGGCGGGGGCACTGAAGCTTTCTTT	CAWSVAGGGGTEAFF
.	.	TRBV2	TRBJ1-6	TGTGCCAGCACCCCACAGAGCTCCTATAATTCACCCCTCCACTTT	CASTPQSSYNSPLHF
.	TRBD2	TRBV9	TRBJ2-3	TGTGCCAGCAGCGTCAGGGCGGGAGGTACAGATACGCAGTATTTT	CASSVRAGGTDTQYF
.	TRBD1	TRBV19	TRBJ1-5	TGTGCCAGTAGTTCGGACAGGCTGGGACAGCCCCAGCATTTT	CASSSDRLGQPQHF
.	.	TRBV11-2	TRBJ2-1	TGTGCCAGCAGCTCTCCAGGGGTCAGCTCCTACAATGAGCAGTTCTTC	CASSSPGVSSYNEQFF
once	.	TRBV15	TRBJ1-5	TGTGCCACCAGCAGAGACCCCGCCGGGGGAAGCAATCAGCCCCAGCATTTT	CATSRDPAGGSNQPQHF
.	.	TRBV24-1	TRBJ1-5	TGTGCCACCAGTGATTCCCGAGGCAATCAGCCCCAGCATTTT	CATSDSRGNQPQHF
.	TRBD2	TRBV7-2	TRBJ2-5	TGTGCCAGCAGCCCCTCGAGCGGGGCCGGGGAGACCCAGTACTTC	CASSPSSGAGETQYF
.	TRBD1	TRBV27	TRBJ2-7	TGTGCCAGCAGTTTTATCGCCGGGACAGCCTACGAGCAGTACTTC	CASSFIAGTAYEQYF
.	.	TRBV5-6	TRBJ2-5	TGTGCCAGCAGCTTTACAGGGAATCGAGAGACCCAGTACTTC	CASSFTGNRETQYF
.	.	TRBV19	TRBJ1-5	TGTGCCAGTAGTATAGTGAGGCGGGTCAATCAGCCCCAGCATTTT	CASSIVRRVNQPQHF
.	TRBD1	TRBV28	TRBJ2-2	TGTGCCAGCAGTTCCCAGTTGACAGGGCGATTCGCGAACACCGGGGAGCTGTTTTTT	CASSSQLTGRFANTGELFF
.	TRBD2	TRBV7-2	TRBJ2-7	TGTGCCAGCAGCTTAGTAGGCGGGAGTAGCGAGCAGTACTTC	CASSLVGGSSEQYF
once	.	TRBV11-3	TRBJ2-3	TGTGCCAGCAGCCCCCCCTATACGGATACGCAGTATTTT	CASSPPYTDTQYF
.	.	TRBV28	TRBJ2-5	TGTGCCAGCAGTTTAGAAGGGGAACAGTACTTC	CASSLEGEQYF
once	.	TRBV7-3	TRBJ2-2	TGTGCCAGCAGCCCGAGAGGACTCCTCACCGGGGAGCTGTTTTTT	CASSPRGLLTGELFF
.	TRBD1	TRBV7-9	TRBJ1-1	TGTGCCAGCAGCTCACAGGGGGCCACTGAAGCTTTCTTT	CASSSQGATEAFF
.	.	TRBV5-1	TRBJ2-1	TGCGCCAGCAGCCCCCGGACAGGGAGGGATGAGCAGTTCTTC	CASSPRTGRDEQFF
.	.	TRBV27	TRBJ2-3	TGTGCCAGCAGTTTTGGGGACTTCACAGATACGCAGTATTTT	CASSFGDFTDTQYF
.	TRBD1	TRBV6-6	TRBJ1-2	TGTGCCAGCGGACAGGGGGCCGGCGATGGCTACACCTTC	CASGQGAGDGYTF
.	.	TRBV6-5	TRBJ1-6	TGTGCCAGCAGTTACTCGGCTGGAAGGGGTGATTCACCCCTCCACTTT	CASSYSAGRGDSPLHF
.	.	TRBV5-1	TRBJ2-3	TGCGCCAGCAGCACAGACAGCCCCACAGATACGCAGTATTTT	CASSTDSPTDTQYF